Below, 17 T cell receptor beta chains from the same sample are listed, as sequenced in a study of control samples from healthy donors and cancer patients. Produced via immunoSEQ multiplex PCR; TCRdb's table is partial and in-frame only. The repertoire holds over 50,000 clones, with 80% as singletons. The sample was blood. The receptors originated from a man between 65 and 79 years old in good health.

V and J are TRBV2 and TRBJ1-5; D is uncertain. CDR1 is SNHLY and CDR2 is FYNNEI in the germline V gene. Trimming took off 7 bases at V and 3 bases at J, with 10 bases between the two ends. The CDR3 sequence is 13 residues long. The CDR3 is CASMGGPNQPQHF. The CDR3 nucleotides are TGTGCCAGCATGGGAGGGCCCAATCAGCCCCAGCATTTT.

The chain recombines TRBV6-6 with TRBJ1-1; no definite D call. Per germline, CDR1 MNHNY and CDR2 SVGAGI (reference sequence). V lost 6 bases, J lost 1 base, and 15 bases lay in between. CDR3 size: 15 residues. CDR3 amino acids: CASRLQLAGNTEAFF. The CDR3 DNA reads as TGTGCCAGCAGATTACAGTTAGCGGGGAACACTGAAGCTTTCTTT.

The rearrangement joins TRBV9 to TRBJ2-2; D unresolved. Germline values: CDR1 SGDLS, CDR2 YYNGEE. CDR3 length: 17 residues. The V end was cut by 3 bases, the J end by 0 bases, with 15 bases between. CDR3 amino acids: CASSDQYRAANTGELFF. CDR3 sequence (DNA): TGTGCCAGCAGCGATCAATATCGGGCCGCGAACACCGGGGAGCTGTTTTTT. Drawing the rest from reference TRBV9 and TRBJ2-2, the complete variable domain is DSGVTQTPKHLITATGQRVTLRCSPRSGDLSVYWYQQSLDQGLQFLIQYYNGEERAKGNILERFSAQQFPDLHSELNLSSLELGDSALYFCASSDQYRAANTGELFFGEGSRLTVL.

V is TRBV2 and J is TRBJ2-3; the D is unclear. Per the germline V gene, CDR1 is SNHLY and CDR2 is FYNNEI. The CDR3 covers 14 residues. Trimming pared 6 bases from V and 6 bases from J, leaving 16 bases between. The CDR3: CASSRTQPPDTQYF. The DNA for the CDR3 is TGTGCCAGCAGCCGTACACAACCACCGGATACGCAGTATTTT.

The genes are TRBV5-6 and TRBJ2-7, with 8 bases identical to TRBD1. The germline CDR1 and CDR2 sequences are SGHDT and YYEEEE. After removal of 4 bases from V and 9 bases from J, the junction contained 9 bases not matched to a gene. This CDR3 region has 13 residues. CDR3 loop: CASSQQRTGRQYF. The CDR3 nucleotides read TGTGCCAGCAGCCAACAGAGGACAGGGAGGCAGTACTTC. The variable domain in full, with the rest retrieved from reference TRBV5-6 and TRBJ2-7, is DAGVTQSPTHLIKTRGQQVTLRCSPKSGHDTVSWYQQALGQGPQFIFQYYEEEERQRGNFPDRFSGHQFPNYSSELNVNALLLGDSALYLCASSQQRTGRQYFGPGTRLTVT.

J is TRBJ2-3 and V is TRBV5-1; 7 bases are shared with TRBD1. After removal of 4 bases from V and 2 bases from J, the junction contained 4 bases not matched to a gene. CDR3 length equals 14 residues. CDR1 and CDR2 (germline): SGHRS, YFSETQ. The CDR3 region is CASSLGTATDTQYF. The CDR3 nucleotides read TGCGCCAGCAGCCTGGGGACAGCCACAGATACGCAGTATTTT. The full variable domain, completed using reference TRBV5-1 and TRBJ2-3, is KAGVTQTPRYLIKTRGQQVTLSCSPISGHRSVSWYQQTPGQGLQFLFEYFSETQRNKGNFPGRFSGRQFSNSRSEMNVSTLELGDSALYLCASSLGTATDTQYFGPGTRLTVL.

The CDR3 DNA reads as TGTGCCAGTACCCCCGGCAGGGCTCGCCTCAACACTGAAGCTTTCTTT. It is translated as CASTPGRARLNTEAFF. The chain carries TRBV19 and TRBJ1-1; a possible D gene is TRBD1 (5 bases). V was shortened by 7 bases and J by 2 bases, with 20 bases between the two germline ends. CDR3 length: 16 residues. Germline CDR1 LNHDA, CDR2 SQIVND (reference sequence).

The rearrangement uses TRBV19 and TRBJ2-1; tentatively, D is TRBD1 (6 bases). CDR3 length equals 14 residues. Germline V lookup: CDR1 LNHDA, CDR2 SQIVND (reference sequence). Between the trimmed V and J ends, which lost 3 bases and 10 bases, there was a span of 16 bases. CDR3 DNA: TGTGCCAGTAGTATCAGGGGCCTATCGTGGGAGCAGTTCTTC. Protein product: CASSIRGLSWEQFF.

The CDR3 bases are TGTGCCAGCAGCTCGGCCCTAGGACAAAGAGAAAAACTGTTTTTT. This translates into CASSSALGQREKLFF. The rearrangement joins TRBV7-9 to TRBJ1-4; weak D call: TRBD1 (5 bases). Trimming took 4 bases from V and 8 from J, leaving 17 bases between them. CDR3 length: 15 residues. CDR1 is SEHNR and CDR2 is FQNEAQ in the germline V gene (reference sequence).

The chain employs TRBV28 and TRBJ2-5; 9 nucleotides match TRBD1. The CDR3 is made up of 18 amino acids. V shed 5 bases, J shed 5 bases, and the junction held 18 bases outside the gene matches. Germline CDR1 is MDHEN and CDR2 is SYDVKM. In DNA, the CDR3 is TGTGCCAGCAGTCTATTAGGGTCGGGACAGGGAACGGCTGAGACCCAGTACTTC. It translates to CASSLLGSGQGTAETQYF.

The CDR3 sequence: CASRETTGAREQYF. Here the CDR3 DNA reads TGTGCCAGCAGGGAGACGACAGGGGCACGTGAGCAGTACTTC. This chain connects TRBV28 to TRBJ2-7, with TRBD1 identical over 8 bases. The trim removed 6 bases at V and 7 bases at J, leaving 11 bases unmatched. Germline CDR1 reads MDHEN; CDR2 reads SYDVKM. This CDR3 spans 14 amino acids.

The V gene is TRBV7-6, the J gene TRBJ2-7, with 11 bases matching TRBD2. Germline-derived CDR1 and CDR2 are SGHVS and FNYEAQ. With 2 bases clipped from V and 4 bases from J, the junction kept 4 bases outside the gene matches. This CDR3 has 15 amino acids. For the CDR3, the DNA is TGTGCCAGCAGCTTAACCGCTAGCGGGAGGTACGAGCAGTACTTC. Encoded protein: CASSLTASGRYEQYF. Full variable domain (missing parts from reference TRBV7-6 and TRBJ2-7): GAGVSQSPRYKVTKRGQDVALRCDPISGHVSLYWYRQALGQGPEFLTYFNYEAQQDKSGLPNDRFSAERPEGSISTLTIQRTEQRDSAMYRCASSLTASGRYEQYFGPGTRLTVT.

The V and J genes are TRBV7-9 and TRBJ1-1; D gene uncertain. With 3 bases removed from V and 0 bases from J, the gap between germline ends came to 8 bases. This CDR3 has 14 residues. Germline lookup yields CDR1 SEHNR and CDR2 FQNEAQ (reference sequence). CDR3 nucleotides: TGTGCCAGCAGCTTCCCTAGGGTGAACACTGAAGCTTTCTTT. It codes for CASSFPRVNTEAFF.

The chain has TRBV6-6 and TRBJ1-1, with a tentative D call TRBD1 (5 bases). V shed 5 bases and J shed 4 bases, with 26 bases lying between them. Germline V gene sequence: CDR1 MNHNY, CDR2 SVGAGI (reference sequence). The CDR3 loop spans 18 amino acids. CDR3 amino acids: CASSQTTADSPFSTEAFF. The CDR3 bases are TGTGCCAGCAGTCAGACCACCGCCGACAGTCCATTTTCCACTGAAGCTTTCTTT.

The chain links TRBV28 to TRBJ2-2, with 11 bases that match TRBD1. Losses at the gene ends were 5 bases for V and 4 bases for J; bases not matched to a gene: 3. Germline CDR1 and CDR2: MDHEN and SYDVKM. The CDR3 consists of 15 residues. CDR3 amino acids: CASSGDRGVTGELFF. The DNA for the CDR3 is TGTGCCAGCAGTGGGGACAGGGGGGTCACCGGGGAGCTGTTTTTT.

The gene calls are TRBV7-2 and TRBJ2-2; TRBD2 might be the D (6 bases). The CDR3 sequence is 14 residues long. V shed 5 bases and J shed 3 bases, with 10 bases lying between them. Germline values: CDR1 SGHTA, CDR2 FQGNSA. CDR3 nucleotides: TGTGCCAGCAGCCAATGGGACTACACCGGGGAGCTGTTTTTT. This gives the protein CASSQWDYTGELFF.

The chain uses TRBV11-2 and TRBJ2-4; TRBD2 is a possible D gene (7 bases). The CDR3 covers 14 residues. V was clipped by 6 bases and J by 8 bases, with 17 bases between them. Germline lookup yields CDR1 SGHAT and CDR2 FQNNGV. CDR3 residues: CASRIGGVRDIQYF. As DNA, the CDR3 is TGTGCCAGCAGGATAGGGGGGGTTAGGGACATTCAGTACTTC.